Each of the 4 T cell receptor beta chains below was sequenced from the same sample in a study of T cell responses to AZD1222 COVID-19 vaccine. Sequencing used immunoSEQ multiplex PCR; TCRdb keeps in-frame clones, though not all of them. The data contain 90,000 to 150,000 clones, approximately 91% of them singletons. Here the sequenced sample was peripheral blood, taken on day 0 of AZD1222 vaccination. These receptors originate from an adult in good health.

The chain employs TRBV29-1 and TRBJ1-2; 10 nucleotides line up with TRBD1. This CDR3 spans 14 amino acids. In germline, CDR1 is SQVTM, CDR2 ANQGSEA. Trimming at V came to 3 bases and at J to 1 base, leaving 2 bases not matched to a gene. The CDR3 sequence is CSVEGTGDNYGYTF. CDR3 in DNA: TGCAGCGTTGAGGGGACAGGGGATAACTATGGCTACACCTTC.

The rearrangement uses TRBV28 and TRBJ1-6; perhaps TRBD1 as D (5 bases). This CDR3 has 17 residues. V lost 9 bases, J lost 1 base, and 19 bases lay in between. Germline V lookup: CDR1 MDHEN, CDR2 SYDVKM. CDR3 residues: CASPPSGGLSYNSPLHF. Here the CDR3 DNA reads TGTGCCAGTCCTCCCTCGGGGGGTCTGTCCTATAATTCACCCCTCCACTTT. The whole variable domain, remainder taken from reference TRBV28 and TRBJ1-6, is DVKVTQSSRYLVKRTGEKVFLECVQDMDHENMFWYRQDPGLGLRLIYFSYDVKMKEKGDIPEGYSVSREKKERFSLILESASTNQTSMYLCASPPSGGLSYNSPLHFGNGTRLTVT.

This chain links TRBV25-1 with TRBJ2-7, with D possibly being TRBD1 or TRBD2 (6 bases each). Germline CDR1 MGHDK, CDR2 SYGVNS. The V end lost 1 base, the J end lost 4 bases, and 14 bases lay between the germline ends. The CDR3 length is 15 residues. CDR3 DNA: TGTGCCAGCAGTGAATTTCTGATAGGGGGGTACGAGCAGTACTTC. Amino acids: CASSEFLIGGYEQYF.

The J gene is TRBJ2-1, the V gene TRBV19; D gene unclear. Trimming took off 3 bases at V and 7 bases at J, with 16 bases between the two ends. This CDR3 contains 15 residues. The germline CDR1 and CDR2 sequences are LNHDA and SQIVND (reference sequence). CDR3 coding DNA: TGTGCCAGTAGTATGTCAGGCGGCCTTACAAATGAGCAGTTCTTC. Encoded protein: CASSMSGGLTNEQFF.